This entry lists 5 T cell receptor beta chains sequenced from one sample in a study of T-cell memory formation after mild COVID-19. TCRdb independently ran MiXCR on the 5' RACE reads; one entry per CDR3 protein. Found here are approximately 260,000 distinct CDR3 sequences, 15% to 20% of them singletons; the top ten hold roughly a fifth. Input material: PBMCs or a T cell subset sorted from them (not recorded which). The receptors shown here come from a man in his late teens or twenties who had mild COVID-19 (a few samples of this study predate the infection). Cell type and time point are not known.

This rearrangement joins TRBV6-2 or TRBV6-3 to TRBJ2-3, with no clear D. Germline CDR1 is MNHEY and CDR2 is SVGEGT. The CDR3 has 13 residues. The V and J ends lost 11 bases and 6 bases respectively, with 18 bases between them. In DNA, the CDR3 is TGTGCCGGAGCAAGGTCCGGGTTGGATACGCAGTATTTT. It is translated as CAGARSGLDTQYF.

The chain is built from TRBV7-2 and TRBJ2-7, with 8 bases aligning to TRBD2. The CDR3 runs to 15 residues. Germline-derived CDR1 and CDR2 are SGHTA and FQGNSA. With 1 base clipped from V and 1 base from J, the junction kept 3 bases outside the gene matches. The DNA for the CDR3 is TGTGCCAGCAGCTTAGAGCGGGGGCCATCCTACGAGCAGTACTTC. This codes for CASSLERGPSYEQYF.

The V and J genes are TRBV6-5 and TRBJ1-1, with D uncertain. CDR3 length equals 17 residues. V lost 0 bases and J lost 5, with 19 bases in between. Germline V lookup: CDR1 MNHEY, CDR2 SVGAGI. CDR3 coding DNA: TGTGCCAGCAGTTACTCGATCAGCGGTTCAACGTTGACTGAAGCTTTCTTT. Amino acid sequence: CASSYSISGSTLTEAFF.

This chain joins TRBV5-1 and TRBJ2-1; D gene unclear. V shed 0 bases and J shed 2 bases, with 9 bases lying between them. Germline V gene data show CDR1 as SGHRS and CDR2 as YFSETQ. The CDR3 loop spans 15 amino acids. The CDR3 DNA is TGCGCCAGCAGCTTGGTTGGCCCAGCCTACAATGAGCAGTTCTTC. The encoded protein is CASSLVGPAYNEQFF. The whole variable domain, filled in from reference TRBV5-1 and TRBJ2-1, reads KAGVTQTPRYLIKTRGQQVTLSCSPISGHRSVSWYQQTPGQGLQFLFEYFSETQRNKGNFPGRFSGRQFSNSRSEMNVSTLELGDSALYLCASSLVGPAYNEQFFGPGTRLTVL.

This chain uses TRBV5-1 with TRBJ1-1; possible D gene TRBD1, 5 bases. The CDR3 totals 15 residues. V was cut by 4 bases and J by 5 bases, with 18 bases left in between. Looked up from germline, CDR1 is SGHRS and CDR2 is YFSETQ. CDR3 loop: CASSPEGRDGTEAFF. The DNA for the CDR3 is TGCGCCAGCAGCCCCGAGGGGAGGGATGGGACTGAAGCTTTCTTT.